Listed below are T cell receptor beta chains from one sample, sequenced in a study of metastatic and nonmetastatic thyroid tumors. Using MiXCR, TCRdb reanalyzed the PCR reads. The sample carries 20,000 or so clones, 27% recorded once. Material for sequencing was blood. Every receptor here comes from a female donor with papillary thyroid cancer or a benign thyroid nodule (not recorded which). Some clones in this sample may be carry-over from other donors' samples. Each CDR3 is given with its conserved first and last residue. D genes are given only for firm matches. Not every row has a clone size; where given, it reads once, few, many or a size class.

cdr3_nt cdr3_aa j_call clone_size d_call v_call
TGTGCCAGCTCACCACCTAGCGGGAGTGGCTACGAGCAGTACTTC CASSPPSGSGYEQYF TRBJ2-7 - TRBD2 TRBV18
TGTGCCAGCAGCTCCGCAGGGGGGAACACCGGGGAGCTGTTTTTT CASSSAGGNTGELFF TRBJ2-2 many TRBD1 TRBV11-3
TGTGCCAGCAGCTGGGACAGGGCCACAGATACGCAGTATTTT CASSWDRATDTQYF TRBJ2-3 many TRBD1 TRBV7-2
TGCAGTGTTCTGACCTCCCCCCACTACGAGCAGTACTTC CSVLTSPHYEQYF TRBJ2-7 medium-sized - TRBV20-1
TGTGCCAGCAGTGTCCTTCCGGGAGTGGCCTACGAGCAGTACTTC CASSVLPGVAYEQYF TRBJ2-7 - - TRBV7-2
TGTGCCAGCAGCCCAACTTGGGACTACGAGCAGTACTTC CASSPTWDYEQYF TRBJ2-7 - - TRBV3-1
TGCAGTGCTAGAGATTTAAAGGGGGCTAGCGGCTCCTACGAGCAGTACTTC CSARDLKGASGSYEQYF TRBJ2-7 - - TRBV20-1
TGCGCCAGCAGCCAAGATTGGGGTTCACCCCTCCACTTT CASSQDWGSPLHF TRBJ1-6 many - TRBV4-1
TGTGCCTCTCTTATGGGGCAGGACCACGAGCAGTACTTC CASLMGQDHEQYF TRBJ2-7 medium-sized - TRBV10-3
TGCAGTGCCCAGGGGGCTGGAAACACCATATATTTT CSAQGAGNTIYF TRBJ1-3 many TRBD1 TRBV20-1
TGCGCCAGCAGCTTGGGGGGGACAGGGGGCGAAGGCTACACCTTC CASSLGGTGGEGYTF TRBJ1-2 many TRBD1 TRBV5-1
TGTGCCAGCAGCGCCGGGACAGGGGGACTAAGGCTATACGGTTCACCCCTCCACTTT CASSAGTGGLRLYGSPLHF TRBJ1-6 - TRBD1 TRBV11-2
TGCAGTGCTAGGTATGACAGGGAGTACGAGCAGTACTTC CSARYDREYEQYF TRBJ2-7 - TRBD1 TRBV20-1
TGTGCCAGCAGCCGGGAGCCAGCGGGAGGTTTCTACGAGCAGTACTTC CASSREPAGGFYEQYF TRBJ2-7 many TRBD2 TRBV3-1
TGCGGGGTTCTCGGCGGGATCGCTGGAAATGAGCAGTTCTTC CGVLGGIAGNEQFF TRBJ2-1 many - TRBV20-1
TGCGCCAGCAGCCAATATGGAGAGAATGAAAAACTGTTTTTT CASSQYGENEKLFF TRBJ1-4 - - TRBV4-3